These T cell receptor beta chains were read from a single sample in a study of blood T cell repertoires in COVID-19. Libraries were prepared by immunoSEQ multiplex PCR; TCRdb keeps only in-frame clonotypes and omits some of them. Of 150,000 to 200,000 clones listed, 65% to 90% were seen once; the top ten hold 7.5% to 10%. Sequencing was performed on peripheral blood. The receptors here all came from a man over 45 with active or convalescent COVID-19. Both conserved end residues are part of each CDR3. D genes are given only for firm matches. Size values are once, few and many counts, or a class for expanded clones, and some rows have none.

v_call	d_call	j_call	clone_size	cdr3_aa	cdr3_nt
TRBV3-1/TRBV3-2	.	TRBJ2-7	.	CASSQVDNEQYF	TGTGCCAGCAGCCAAGTAGATAACGAGCAGTACTTC
TRBV5-4	.	TRBJ1-3	.	CASSLAQGSGNTIYF	TGTGCCAGCAGCTTGGCCCAGGGGTCCGGAAACACCATATATTTT
TRBV19	TRBD1	TRBJ1-1	.	CASSFRVGGIEAFF	TGTGCCAGTAGTTTTCGAGTAGGGGGCATTGAAGCTTTCTTT
TRBV19	TRBD1	TRBJ2-5	.	CASSAQTGESGTQYF	TGTGCCAGTAGTGCCCAGACAGGGGAGTCAGGGACCCAGTACTTC
TRBV7-3	.	TRBJ2-5	.	CASSSGQRGAQYF	TGTGCCAGCAGCTCGGGACAGAGGGGGGCCCAGTACTTC
TRBV19	.	TRBJ1-1	.	CASTQQGGLEAFF	TGTGCCAGTACCCAACAAGGGGGTTTGGAAGCTTTCTTT
TRBV30	TRBD2	TRBJ2-2	.	CAWSVAGGSGELFF	TGTGCCTGGAGTGTAGCGGGAGGTTCCGGGGAGCTGTTTTTT
TRBV6-1	TRBD1	TRBJ1-2	.	CASSETTGDGYTF	TGTGCCAGCAGTGAAACGACAGGGGATGGCTACACCTTC
TRBV9	TRBD1	TRBJ1-3	.	CASSVAGTGTLGNTIYF	TGTGCCAGCAGCGTAGCAGGGACAGGGACACTGGGAAACACCATATATTTT
TRBV18	.	TRBJ1-2	.	CASSPEGRVAGYTF	TGTGCCAGCTCACCTGAGGGTAGGGTGGCCGGCTACACCTTC
TRBV7-9	.	TRBJ1-4	.	CASSKNRDEKLFF	TGTGCCAGCAGCAAAAATCGGGATGAAAAACTGTTTTTT
TRBV2	.	TRBJ1-3	.	CASSATYSGNTIYF	TGTGCCAGCAGCGCCACATACTCTGGAAACACCATATATTTT
TRBV19	.	TRBJ1-1	.	CASRLGIFEAFF	TGTGCCAGTAGACTCGGTATATTTGAAGCTTTCTTT
TRBV28	TRBD2	TRBJ2-1	.	CASSLGGDNEQFF	TGTGCCAGCAGTTTAGGGGGGGACAATGAGCAGTTCTTC
TRBV4-2	TRBD2	TRBJ2-7	.	CASSRGLADPYEQYF	TGTGCCAGCAGCCGGGGACTAGCAGATCCCTACGAGCAGTACTTC
TRBV15	.	TRBJ2-5	.	CATSRDLGEGETQYF	TGTGCCACCAGCAGAGATCTGGGCGAGGGAGAGACCCAGTACTTC
TRBV12-3/TRBV12-4	.	TRBJ2-7	.	CASNPAPGAEQYF	TGTGCCAGCAACCCTGCCCCTGGGGCCGAGCAGTACTTC
TRBV3-1/TRBV3-2	.	TRBJ1-2	.	CASSQELGYTF	TGTGCCAGCAGCCAAGAACTTGGCTACACCTTC
TRBV28	TRBD1	TRBJ1-1	.	CASSPTGADTEAFF	TGTGCCAGCAGTCCCACAGGGGCGGACACTGAAGCTTTCTTT
TRBV18	TRBD2	TRBJ2-1	.	CASSPKPWTSGSNEQFF	TGTGCCAGCTCACCGAAGCCGTGGACTAGCGGTTCGAATGAGCAGTTCTTC
TRBV10-3	.	TRBJ1-1	.	CAITIDRNTEAFF	TGTGCCATCACTATAGACAGGAACACTGAAGCTTTCTTT
TRBV3-1/TRBV3-2	TRBD1	TRBJ1-1	.	CASSHTGVGNTEAFF	TGTGCCAGCAGCCATACAGGGGTGGGAAACACTGAAGCTTTCTTT
TRBV7-2	TRBD1	TRBJ1-3	.	CASSLTGSGNTIYF	TGTGCCAGCAGCTTGACAGGGTCTGGAAACACCATATATTTT
TRBV7-6	TRBD1	TRBJ2-7	few	CASSLSGQGVLEQYF	TGTGCCAGCAGCCTTAGTGGGCAGGGGGTGCTTGAGCAGTACTTC
TRBV7-9	.	TRBJ1-1	.	CASIRSGVEAFF	TGTGCCAGCATTCGGTCAGGGGTTGAAGCTTTCTTT
TRBV5-6	.	TRBJ2-2	.	CASSSQGRVNTGELFF	TGTGCCAGCAGTTCCCAGGGCAGGGTAAACACCGGGGAGCTGTTTTTT
TRBV18	TRBD1	TRBJ1-3	.	CASSPDRARSGNTIYF	TGTGCCAGCTCACCGGACAGGGCGCGCTCTGGAAACACCATATATTTT